Shown below are 25 T cell receptor beta chains from a single sample sequenced in a study of Graves' ophthalmopathy and Graves' hyperthyroidism. RNA transcripts were the source from which TCR beta CDR3 regions were amplified. RT-PCR in the first round used HTBI primers; a second-round multiplex PCR followed. TCRdb re-called the multiplex PCR reads with MiXCR, one entry per CDR3 protein. The sample includes approximately 640,000 distinct CDR3 sequences, about two fifths of them seen just once. Input material: peripheral blood. The source of these receptors is an adult man with Graves' ophthalmopathy.

This clonotype has more than one count but fewer than ten. This sequence joins TRBV7-2 and TRBJ2-7; a possible D gene is TRBD2 (7 bases). V was cut by 4 bases and J by 4 bases, with 14 bases left in between. The V gene's germline CDR1 is SGHTA and CDR2 FQGNSA. The CDR3 is 14 residues long. CDR3 DNA: TGTGCCAGCAGCTCTGCGGGGGCAGGATACGAGCAGTACTTC. This gives the protein CASSSAGAGYEQYF.

The gene calls are TRBV7-6 and TRBJ2-7; D might be TRBD2 (5 bases). CDR1 is SGHVS and CDR2 is FNYEAQ in the germline V gene. CDR3 size: 11 residues. The CDR3 sequence is CARVGVYEQYF. The CDR3 bases are TGTGCTAGAGTCGGGGTCTACGAGCAGTACTTC.

This clonotype appeared many times. The chain recombines TRBV7-2 with TRBJ2-5; perhaps TRBD2 as D (6 bases). The CDR3 extends over 13 amino acids. Looked up from germline, CDR1 is SGHTA and CDR2 is FQGNSA. Trimming stripped 3 bases from V and 4 bases from J, with 9 bases between. The CDR3 bases are TGTGCCAGCAGCTTGGGACTCCCAGAGACCCAGTACTTC. This sequence encodes CASSLGLPETQYF.

This clonotype was observed many times. CDR3 amino acids: CASKASNTGELFF. CDR3 sequence (DNA): TGTGCCAGCAAAGCCTCGAACACCGGGGAGCTGTTTTTT. The chain links TRBV2 to TRBJ2-2; D is ambiguous. Per the germline V gene, CDR1 is SNHLY and CDR2 is FYNNEI. CDR3 length equals 13 residues. Trimming removed 7 bases at V and 0 bases at J, with 6 bases between.

This clonotype was counted ten times or more. V usage is TRBV5-1 and J usage is TRBJ1-6; no clear D gene. Trimming shortened V by 5 bases and J by 7 bases, and 13 bases separated the two germline ends. Germline V gene lookup returns CDR1 SGHRS and CDR2 YFSETQ. The CDR3 is 14 amino acids. The CDR3 region is CASREGALNSPLHF. As DNA, the CDR3 is TGCGCCAGCAGGGAGGGAGCCTTAAATTCACCCCTCCACTTT.

This clonotype was seen many times. The CDR3 DNA reads TGTGCCAGTTCCCCCGGCGGGGGCGGCTATGGCTACACCTTC. Protein sequence: CASSPGGGGYGYTF. The V call is TRBV19, the J call TRBJ1-2; a possible D gene is TRBD1 (6 bases). The CDR3 has 14 amino acids. Germline CDR1 LNHDA, CDR2 SQIVND (reference sequence). V lost 8 bases and J lost 4, with 17 bases in between.

A word on this clonotype: This may be a read error, as it is one base from a much larger clone. The chain joins TRBV10-3 to TRBJ1-2; 9 bases agree with TRBD1. CDR3 length: 13 residues. The ends lost 5 bases at V and 8 bases at J; junction bases unmatched: 6. Per the germline V gene, CDR1 is ENHRY and CDR2 is SYGVKD. CDR3 bases: TGTGCCATCAGTACGGGACAGGGAAAAGGCTACACCTTC. This codes for CAISTGQGKGYTF.

This clonotype was seen more than once but under ten times. The chain has TRBV5-1 and TRBJ2-7; tentatively, D is TRBD1 (5 bases). V lost 4 bases to trimming and J lost 2 bases, with 19 bases between them. The CDR3 loop spans 16 amino acids. Germline loops: CDR1 SGHRS, CDR2 YFSETQ. CDR3 in amino acids: CASSLKSTVTPYEQYF. Written as DNA, the CDR3 is TGCGCCAGCAGCCTTAAATCGACAGTGACACCCTACGAGCAGTACTTC.

V is TRBV12-3 or TRBV12-4 and J is TRBJ1-6; possible D gene TRBD1, 6 bases. This CDR3 spans 13 amino acids. Deletions cut 6 bases from V and 5 bases from J, with 8 bases between. CDR3 protein: CASRRQDNSPLHF. The CDR3 DNA reads TGTGCCAGCAGGAGACAGGATAATTCACCCCTCCACTTT.

For this clonotype: This sequence may be a read error, since a much larger clone differs from it by one base. The chain carries TRBV5-1 and TRBJ2-7; 8 bases align to TRBD1. CDR3 length equals 13 residues. The germline gives CDR1 SGHRS, CDR2 YFSETQ. DNA of the CDR3: TGCGCCGGCAGCCGTCAGGGGGCAGGCGAGCAGTACTTC. As protein: CAGSRQGAGEQYF. The whole variable domain, remainder taken from reference TRBV5-1 and TRBJ2-7, is KAGVTQTPRYLIKTRGQQVTLSCSPISGHRSVSWYQQTPGQGLQFLFEYFSETQRNKGNFPGRFSGRQFSNSRSEMNVSTLELGDSALYLCAGSRQGAGEQYFGPGTRLTVT.

This chain uses TRBV7-6 with TRBJ1-1; 7 nucleotides align to TRBD1. Looked up from germline, CDR1 is SGHVS and CDR2 is FNYEAQ. V dropped 5 bases and J dropped 13; count of bases not matched to a gene: 13. The CDR3 has 13 amino acids. Here the CDR3 reads CASSDDPKRQGFF. CDR3 nucleotide sequence: TGTGCCAGCAGCGACGACCCTAAAAGACAGGGTTTCTTT.

This clonotype has at least ten counts. The chain is built from TRBV7-9 and TRBJ1-6, with 8 bases lining up with TRBD1. CDR1 is SEHNR and CDR2 is FQNEAQ in the germline V gene (reference sequence). V lost 6 bases, J lost 5 bases, and 3 bases stayed unmatched. This CDR3 contains 14 residues. The chain's CDR3 is CASSWDRNNSPLHF. The CDR3, as DNA: TGTGCCAGCAGTTGGGACAGGAATAATTCACCCCTCCACTTT.

Details on this clonotype: An end of the junction does not agree with germline; a read error may underlie this. The rearrangement joins TRBV10-3 to TRBJ2-6, with 8 bases matching TRBD1. This CDR3 comprises 18 residues. The V gene's germline CDR1 is ENHRY and CDR2 SYGVKD. This CDR3 is CASSYLGQVGSGANVLTF. In DNA, the CDR3 is TGTGCCAGCAGTTACTTGGGACAGGTGGGGTCTGGGGCCAACGTCCTGACTTTC.

This clonotype has at least ten counts. The J gene is TRBJ1-6, the V gene TRBV19; tentative D call: TRBD1 (6 bases). Between the trimmed V and J ends, which lost 10 bases and 6 bases, there was a span of 10 bases. The CDR3 runs to 12 residues. Per germline, CDR1 LNHDA and CDR2 SQIVND (reference sequence). CDR3 in amino acids: CATRQVNSPLHF. The CDR3 DNA reads TGTGCCACCCGACAGGTTAATTCACCCCTCCACTTT.

The rearrangement links TRBV11-2 to TRBJ1-5; D perhaps matches TRBD1 (5 bases). The germline V and J ends were trimmed by 4 bases and 6 bases, with 16 bases remaining between them. The CDR3 contains 15 residues. CDR1 and CDR2 (germline): SGHAT, FQNNGV. The CDR3 DNA follows: TGTGCCAGCAGCTCACCACTGCAGGGCGGTCAGCCCCAGCATTTT. As protein: CASSSPLQGGQPQHF.

The CDR3 region is CSLDGIQPQHF. CDR3 sequence (DNA): TGCAGCTTGGACGGGATTCAGCCCCAGCATTTT. This sequence joins TRBV29-1 and TRBJ1-5; D unclear. CDR3 length: 11 residues. Germline lookup yields CDR1 SQVTM and CDR2 ANQGSEA. Trimming shortened V by 8 bases and J by 6 bases, and 11 bases separated the two germline ends.

V is TRBV7-9 and J is TRBJ2-7, with D perhaps TRBD2 (6 bases). The V end lost 5 bases, the J end lost 6 bases, and 20 bases lay between the germline ends. This CDR3 spans 15 amino acids. Germline V gene lookup returns CDR1 SEHNR and CDR2 FQNEAQ (reference sequence). The CDR3 spells CASSPTGRGGVEQYF. Written as DNA, the CDR3 is TGTGCCAGCAGCCCGACGGGACGGGGCGGGGTCGAGCAGTACTTC.

The sample holds a few counts of this clonotype. V gene TRBV19 combines with J gene TRBJ1-2; 9 nucleotides match TRBD1. The CDR3 runs to 15 residues. Losses at the gene ends were 4 bases for V and 1 base for J; bases not matched to a gene: 4. Germline CDR1 and CDR2: LNHDA and SQIVND (reference sequence). CDR3 residues: CASSNQGQGNYGYTF. In DNA, the CDR3 is TGTGCCAGTAGTAATCAGGGACAGGGTAACTATGGCTACACCTTC.

V is TRBV7-4 and J is TRBJ1-2; D uncertain. The germline gives CDR1 SGHVT, CDR2 SQSDAQ. The length of the CDR3 is 13 residues. Trimming left V 7 bases short and J 7 bases short, with 16 bases between. The CDR3 DNA reads TGTGCCAGCACCAACAGCGGATCCTCTGGCTACACCTTC. This sequence encodes CASTNSGSSGYTF.

This clonotype was observed a few times. The chain recombines TRBV6-5 with TRBJ1-5; possible D gene TRBD1, 5 bases. The CDR3 is 14 amino acids. V was pared by 7 bases and J by 4 bases, with 14 bases between. Germline V gives CDR1 MNHEY, CDR2 SVGAGI. This chain's CDR3 is CASIEGRGNQPQHF. The CDR3 DNA is TGTGCCAGCATTGAGGGACGGGGGAATCAGCCCCAGCATTTT.

This clonotype was detected ten times or more. The rearrangement uses TRBV7-3 and TRBJ2-5; D is ambiguous. Germline V lookup: CDR1 SGHTA, CDR2 FQGTGA. The V gene lost 2 bases and the J gene lost 2 bases, with 12 bases spanning the gap. The CDR3 is made up of 15 amino acids. DNA for the CDR3: TGTGCCAGCAGCTTAGGTTCGAGTTCACAAGAGACCCAGTACTTC. Encoded protein: CASSLGSSSQETQYF.

The rearrangement links TRBV7-9 to TRBJ2-7, with 7 bases that match TRBD2. This CDR3 comprises 16 residues. Germline CDR1 is SEHNR and CDR2 is FQNEAQ (reference sequence). V was clipped by 1 base and J by 5 bases; unmatched bases: 11. The CDR3 nucleotides are TGTGCCAGCAGCTTAGATGGCCGGGGAGGGTCGGACGAGCAGTACTTC. This codes for CASSLDGRGGSDEQYF.

This clonotype was seen more than once but under ten times. Mismatch with germline at one junction end may stem from a read error. The rearrangement joins TRBV10-3 to TRBJ1-1; maybe TRBD1 (5 bases). The germline CDR1 and CDR2 sequences are ENHRY and SYGVKD. The CDR3 extends over 14 amino acids. CDR3 DNA: TGTGCCAGCAGTGAATGGCGGGGGGGCACTGAAGCTTTCTTT. Its protein is CASSEWRGGTEAFF.

This clonotype was counted at least ten times. The gene calls are TRBV7-9 and TRBJ1-2; D ambiguous. The germline gives CDR1 SEHNR, CDR2 FQNEAQ (reference sequence). CDR3 size: 15 residues. Trimming cost V 6 bases and J 0 bases, with 14 bases left between them. For the CDR3, the DNA is TGTGCCAGCAGTTTTAACTACCTCACTAACTATGGCTACACCTTC. Its protein is CASSFNYLTNYGYTF. The variable domain in full, completed from reference TRBV7-9 and TRBJ1-2, reads DTGVSQNPRHKITKRGQNVTFRCDPISEHNRLYWYRQTLGQGPEFLTYFQNEAQLEKSRLLSDRFSAERPKGSFSTLEIQRTEQGDSAMYLCASSFNYLTNYGYTFGSGTRLTVV.

This clonotype was counted many times. The chain combines TRBV12-3 or TRBV12-4 with TRBJ1-2; tentative D call: TRBD1 (5 bases). This CDR3 is 13 amino acids long. Trimming shortened V by 5 bases and J by 8 bases, and 15 bases separated the two germline ends. In DNA form, the CDR3 reads TGTGCCAGCAGTCCTACAGGCTTAAAAGGCTACACCTTC. This codes for CASSPTGLKGYTF.